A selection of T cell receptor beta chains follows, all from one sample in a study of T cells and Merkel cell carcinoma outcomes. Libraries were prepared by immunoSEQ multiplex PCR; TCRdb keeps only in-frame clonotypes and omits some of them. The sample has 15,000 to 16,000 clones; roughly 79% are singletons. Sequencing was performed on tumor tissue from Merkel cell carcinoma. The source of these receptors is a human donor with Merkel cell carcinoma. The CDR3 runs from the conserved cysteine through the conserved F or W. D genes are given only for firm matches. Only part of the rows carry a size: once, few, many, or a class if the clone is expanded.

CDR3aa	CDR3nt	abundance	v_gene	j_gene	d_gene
CASSPPGGPSTDTQYF	TGTGCCAGCTCACCCCCCGGGGGGCCGAGCACAGATACGCAGTATTTT	-	TRBV18	TRBJ2-3	-
CASSLDRGAGYTF	TGCGCCAGCAGCTTGGACAGGGGGGCTGGCTACACCTTC	-	TRBV5-1	TRBJ1-2	TRBD1
CASSVGLAGAVCLF	TGTGCCAGCAGCGTGGGACTAGCGGGCGCGGTTTGTCTCTTC	-	TRBV7-9	TRBJ2-1	TRBD2
CASSNRQGSIYNSPLHF	TGTGCCAGTAGCAACCGACAGGGCTCAATTTATAATTCACCCCTCCACTTT	-	TRBV19	TRBJ1-6	TRBD1
CASSGVDNEQFF	TGTGCCAGCAGTGGGGTAGACAATGAGCAGTTCTTC	few	TRBV25-1	TRBJ2-1	-
CASSGVESGINTGELFF	TGTGCCAGCAGTGGGGTTGAAAGCGGGATCAACACCGGGGAGCTGTTTTTT	-	TRBV6-4	TRBJ2-2	TRBD2
CASSQETIGSGGNEQFF	TGTGCCAGCAGCCAAGAAACGATCGGGAGCGGAGGTAATGAGCAGTTCTTC	once	TRBV4-2	TRBJ2-1	-
CATSQVDRAFLPQHF	TGTGCCACCTCGCAAGTGGACAGGGCCTTTTTGCCCCAGCATTTT	-	TRBV6-1	TRBJ1-5	TRBD1
CASSPRSSSTVNTEAFF	TGTGCCAGCTCTCCCCGCAGCAGTAGCACAGTGAACACTGAAGCTTTCTTT	-	TRBV18	TRBJ1-1	-
CASSSQGGYNSPLHF	TGTGCCAGCAGTTCCCAGGGCGGGTATAATTCACCCCTCCACTTT	-	TRBV6-5	TRBJ1-6	-
CASSSGKVYEQYF	TGTGCCAGCAGTTCCGGGAAGGTGTACGAGCAGTACTTC	-	TRBV6-6	TRBJ2-7	-
CASSVGYRNTEAFF	TGTGCCAGCAGTGTCGGGTATCGCAACACTGAAGCTTTCTTT	-	TRBV6-1	TRBJ1-1	-
CASSEDSYSGNTIYF	TGTGCCAGCTCAGAGGACAGCTACTCTGGAAACACCATATATTTT	-	TRBV18	TRBJ1-3	-
CASSLGGTGPGNEQFF	TGCGCCAGCAGCTTGGGAGGGACAGGGCCAGGGAATGAGCAGTTCTTC	-	TRBV5-1	TRBJ2-1	TRBD1
CASGGLGPDTQYF	TGTGCCAGCGGGGGACTAGGCCCCGATACGCAGTATTTT	-	TRBV6-1	TRBJ2-3	TRBD2
CASIQAGGPGDEQFF	TGTGCCAGCATCCAAGCGGGAGGGCCAGGGGATGAGCAGTTCTTC	medium-sized	TRBV7-9	TRBJ2-1	TRBD2
CASSRGDRPDAEAFF	TGTGCCAGCAGCAGAGGGGACAGGCCTGACGCTGAAGCTTTCTTT	-	TRBV21-1	TRBJ1-1	-
CSAQTGGMETQYF	TGCAGCGCGCAGACAGGGGGCATGGAGACCCAGTACTTC	-	TRBV29-1	TRBJ2-5	TRBD1
CASHTHRNTEAFF	TGTGCCAGCCATACGCACCGGAACACTGAAGCTTTCTTT	few	TRBV5-3	TRBJ1-1	-
CASSPSDRLDGYTF	TGTGCCAGCAGCCCATCCGACAGGCTGGATGGCTACACCTTC	-	TRBV11-2	TRBJ1-2	-
CASSSRTGSYNEQFF	TGCGCCAGCAGCTCCCGGACAGGGTCCTACAATGAGCAGTTCTTC	few	TRBV5-1	TRBJ2-1	TRBD1
CSAASSYGYTF	TGCAGTGCTGCGAGTTCCTATGGCTACACCTTC	once	TRBV20-1	TRBJ1-2	-
CASSPVQGTGNTIYF	TGTGCCAGCTCACCAGTACAGGGGACTGGAAACACCATATATTTT	-	TRBV18	TRBJ1-3	TRBD1
CASSLHVGGSQNTEAFF	TGTGCCAGCTCCCTCCACGTGGGGGGATCTCAGAACACTGAAGCTTTCTTT	-	TRBV18	TRBJ1-1	-
CASSPGLPYEQYF	TGCGCCAGCAGCCCGGGACTTCCCTACGAGCAGTACTTC	once	TRBV4-1	TRBJ2-7	-
CASSILWDPGRHEQYF	TGCGCCAGCAGCATCCTGTGGGACCCCGGCCGCCACGAGCAGTACTTC	-	TRBV4-1	TRBJ2-7	-
CASSFTSSGTYNEQFF	TGTGCCAGCAGCTTTACGTCCTCCGGAACCTACAATGAGCAGTTCTTC	-	TRBV11-2	TRBJ2-1	-
CASRSPGASTGELFF	TGTGCCAGCAGGTCCCCAGGTGCTAGCACCGGGGAGCTGTTTTTT	-	TRBV27	TRBJ2-2	-
CASQKNDDRGYEQYF	TGTGCCAGCCAAAAAAACGATGACAGGGGCTACGAGCAGTACTTC	-	TRBV11-2	TRBJ2-7	TRBD1
CASSQKAKTGGSFF	TGCGCCAGCAGCCAAAAAGCGAAGACAGGCGGTTCTTTCTTT	-	TRBV4-1	TRBJ1-1	-
CASSGGTTNEKLFF	TGCGCCAGCAGCGGGGGGACAACTAATGAAAAACTGTTTTTT	few	TRBV5-1	TRBJ1-4	-
CASSLAGGEASPLHF	TGTGCCAGCAGCTTGGCCGGGGGAGAGGCCTCACCCCTCCACTTT	-	TRBV5-4	TRBJ1-6	-
CASSPPGAEKLFF	TGTGCCAGCAGCCCCCCAGGGGCCGAAAAACTGTTTTTT	-	TRBV7-9	TRBJ1-4	-
CASSYRPSYEQYF	TGTGCCAGCAGTTATAGACCTTCCTACGAGCAGTACTTC	-	TRBV6-5	TRBJ2-7	-
CASSQLGQGQHF	TGTGCCAGCTCGCAACTGGGACAGGGCCAGCATTTT	few	TRBV18	TRBJ1-5	TRBD1
CATSQGQGNYGYTF	TGTGCCACCAGCCAGGGACAGGGGAACTATGGCTACACCTTC	-	TRBV15	TRBJ1-2	TRBD1
CASSLNGGRYTDTQYF	TGTGCCAGCAGCTTAAATGGCGGGAGGTACACAGATACGCAGTATTTT	-	TRBV7-3	TRBJ2-3	TRBD2
CASSRTSGAQETQYF	TGTGCCAGCAGCCGGACTAGCGGGGCGCAAGAGACCCAGTACTTC	-	TRBV5-6	TRBJ2-5	TRBD2
CASRLQGASEQYF	TGTGCCAGCAGGTTACAGGGGGCCTCCGAGCAGTACTTC	-	TRBV27	TRBJ2-7	TRBD1
CASSALAGGSETQYF	TGTGCCAGCAGCGCCCTAGCGGGGGGCTCGGAGACCCAGTACTTC	-	TRBV9	TRBJ2-5	TRBD2
CASSLGTGGYTF	TGTGCCAGCAGCTTAGGTACAGGCGGCTACACCTTC	few	TRBV7-9	TRBJ1-2	-